The rows below give T cell receptor beta chains drawn from one sample of a study of T cell repertoires in cytomegalovirus infection. MiXCR was run by TCRdb on the reads, yielding one entry per CDR3 protein. The sample has roughly 630,000 distinct CDR3 sequences; 20% to 30% are singletons. The sequencing input was CD8+ T cells from PBMCs. These receptors were collected from a human donor in good health (CMV status not recorded). Some clones in this sample may be carry-over from other donors' samples. Both conserved end residues are part of each CDR3. The order of the fields is V gene, J gene, CDR3 protein.

V: TRBV27
J: TRBJ2-5
CDR3: CASMLQETQYF

V: TRBV24-1
J: TRBJ2-3
CDR3: CATSEGWGQATDTQYF

V: TRBV7-8
J: TRBJ2-1
CDR3: CASSGGGFYNEQFF

V: TRBV15
J: TRBJ1-1
CDR3: CATSKGQNTEAFF

V: TRBV5-6
J: TRBJ2-3
CDR3: CASIGTDTDTQYF

V: TRBV4-1
J: TRBJ2-1
CDR3: CASSPFRVAPYNEQFF

V: TRBV20-1
J: TRBJ1-3
CDR3: CSARDSGQGLGNTIYF

V: TRBV27
J: TRBJ2-6
CDR3: CASSRDRAGANVLTF

V: TRBV7-2
J: TRBJ1-2
CDR3: CASSLDLWDRSVHGYTF

V: TRBV7-9
J: TRBJ2-1
CDR3: CASSLSGQNEQFF

V: TRBV14
J: TRBJ2-1
CDR3: CASSHMGLTYNEQFF

V: TRBV20-1
J: TRBJ2-7
CDR3: CSASLLGHEQYF

V: TRBV27
J: TRBJ2-4
CDR3: CATGTGAGNIQYF

V: TRBV6-2/TRBV6-3
J: TRBJ2-6
CDR3: CASSSPRGANVLTF

V: TRBV7-9
J: TRBJ2-1
CDR3: CASSSVWASLNEQFF

V: TRBV5-1
J: TRBJ2-3
CDR3: CVSSSGTSGADTQYF

V: TRBV28
J: TRBJ1-2
CDR3: CASSFPGTAYGYTF

V: TRBV5-1
J: TRBJ2-1
CDR3: CASSASPRAAYNEQFF

V: TRBV20-1
J: TRBJ2-1
CDR3: CSARDWAASGSYNEQFF

V: TRBV20-1
J: TRBJ2-3
CDR3: CSARLTDTQYF

V: TRBV29-1
J: TRBJ2-3
CDR3: CSVEPLGVAGALSTDTQYF

V: TRBV2
J: TRBJ2-3
CDR3: CASSSNTGFTDTQYF

V: TRBV12-3/TRBV12-4
J: TRBJ1-2
CDR3: CASSFLIFGGGNGYTF